The clone carrying this TCR beta chain was observed once. Its antigen is not known. This entry belongs to a study of CD8 T cells in Susac syndrome. Study-wide results and caveats: The CD4+ T cell repertoires in Susac syndrome were not clonally expanded. That the number of individuals in its TCR sequencing and HLA analysis was relatively small was acknowledged by the study.

RNA amounts of roughly 0.5 to 1 ug underwent reverse transcription with random hexamers. TCRdb re-called the immunoSEQ multiplex PCR reads through MiXCR, storing one row per CDR3 protein. The profile shows approximately 210,000 distinct CDR3 sequences, less than 95% of them singletons. Negative isolation yielded CD8+ and CD4+ T cells; FACS enriched TEMRA cells. Germline V lookup: CDR1 LGHNA, CDR2 YNFKEQ. This CDR3 is built from 17 residues. Trimming pared 1 base from V and 1 base from J, leaving 14 bases between. The V gene is TRBV4-2, the J gene TRBJ1-5; unclear D gene. The origin of this receptor is a human donor with Susac syndrome. Sample: CD4+ T cells from PBMCs. The CDR3 reads CASSQGDGYRSNQPQHF. In DNA form, the CDR3 reads TGTGCCAGCAGCCAAGGGGATGGCTACCGGAGCAATCAGCCCCAGCATTTT.